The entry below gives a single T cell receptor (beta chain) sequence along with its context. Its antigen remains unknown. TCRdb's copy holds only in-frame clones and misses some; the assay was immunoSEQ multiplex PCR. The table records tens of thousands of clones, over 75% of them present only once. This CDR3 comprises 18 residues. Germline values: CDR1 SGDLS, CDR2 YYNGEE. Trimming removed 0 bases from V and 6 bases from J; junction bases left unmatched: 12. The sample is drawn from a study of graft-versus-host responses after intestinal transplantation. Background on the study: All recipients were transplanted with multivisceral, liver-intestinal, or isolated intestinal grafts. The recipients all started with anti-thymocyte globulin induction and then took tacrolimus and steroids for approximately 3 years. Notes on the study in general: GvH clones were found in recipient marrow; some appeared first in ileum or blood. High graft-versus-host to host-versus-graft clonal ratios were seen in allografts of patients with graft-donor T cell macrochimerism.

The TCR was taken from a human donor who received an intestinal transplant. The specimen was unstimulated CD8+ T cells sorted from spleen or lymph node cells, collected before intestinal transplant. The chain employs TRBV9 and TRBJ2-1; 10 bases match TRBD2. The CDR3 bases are TGTGCCAGCAGCGTAGGGAGTAGCGGGGGGTCCTATTTCAATGAGCAGTTCTTC. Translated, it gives CASSVGSSGGSYFNEQFF.